This TCR beta chain stems from a study of control samples from healthy donors and cancer patients. Trimming stripped 4 bases from V and 2 bases from J, with 11 bases between. CDR1 GTSNPN and CDR2 SVGIG come from the germline V gene (reference sequence). This CDR3 has 13 amino acids. Method: immunoSEQ multiplex PCR; TCRdb's copy keeps in-frame clones and lacks some. This table holds tens of thousands of clones, approximately 87% found once. This clonotype was obtained from a woman aged 35 to 49 with lung cancer. Material for sequencing was PBMCs. The V and J genes are TRBV30 and TRBJ1-2; D not resolved. The CDR3 sequence: CAWTPGGNYGYTF. The CDR3 region has the DNA TGTGCCTGGACCCCGGGAGGCAACTATGGCTACACCTTC. Supplemented by reference TRBV30 and TRBJ1-2, the full variable domain reads SQTIHQWPATLVQPVGSPLSLECTVEGTSNPNLYWYRQAAGRGLQLLFYSVGIGQISSEVPQNLSASRPQDRQFILSSKKLLLSDSGFYLCAWTPGGNYGYTFGSGTRLTVV.